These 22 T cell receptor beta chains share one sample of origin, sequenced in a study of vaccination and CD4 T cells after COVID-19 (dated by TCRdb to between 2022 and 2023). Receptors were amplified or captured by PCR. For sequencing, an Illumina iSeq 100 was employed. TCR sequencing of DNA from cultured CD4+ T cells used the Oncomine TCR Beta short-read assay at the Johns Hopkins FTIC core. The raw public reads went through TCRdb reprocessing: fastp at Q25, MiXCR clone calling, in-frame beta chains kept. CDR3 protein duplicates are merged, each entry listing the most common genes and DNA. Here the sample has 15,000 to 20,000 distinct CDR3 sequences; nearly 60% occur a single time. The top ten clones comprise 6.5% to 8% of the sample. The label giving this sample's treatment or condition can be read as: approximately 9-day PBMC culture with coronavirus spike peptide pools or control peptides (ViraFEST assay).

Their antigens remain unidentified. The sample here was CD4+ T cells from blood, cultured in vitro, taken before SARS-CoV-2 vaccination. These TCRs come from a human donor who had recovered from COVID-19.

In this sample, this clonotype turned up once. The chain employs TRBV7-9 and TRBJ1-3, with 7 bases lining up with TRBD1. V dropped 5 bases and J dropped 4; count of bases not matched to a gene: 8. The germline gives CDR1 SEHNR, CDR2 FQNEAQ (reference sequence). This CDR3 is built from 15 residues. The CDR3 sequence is CASSRTGLGGNTIYF. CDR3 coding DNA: TGTGCCAGCAGCCGGACAGGCTTAGGGGGAAACACCATATATTTT.

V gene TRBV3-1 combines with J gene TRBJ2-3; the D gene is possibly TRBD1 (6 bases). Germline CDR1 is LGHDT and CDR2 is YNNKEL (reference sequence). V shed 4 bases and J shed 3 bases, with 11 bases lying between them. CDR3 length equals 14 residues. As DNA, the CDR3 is TGTGCCAGCAGCCCGCAGGGGATAACAGATACGCAGTATTTT. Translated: CASSPQGITDTQYF.

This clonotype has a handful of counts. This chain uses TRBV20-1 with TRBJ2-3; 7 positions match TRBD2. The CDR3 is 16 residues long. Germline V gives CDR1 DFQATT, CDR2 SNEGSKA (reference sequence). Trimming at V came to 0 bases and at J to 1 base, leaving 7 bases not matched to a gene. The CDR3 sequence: CSAREASGRGTDTQYF. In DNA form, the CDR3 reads TGCAGTGCTAGAGAGGCTAGCGGCCGCGGCACAGATACGCAGTATTTT.

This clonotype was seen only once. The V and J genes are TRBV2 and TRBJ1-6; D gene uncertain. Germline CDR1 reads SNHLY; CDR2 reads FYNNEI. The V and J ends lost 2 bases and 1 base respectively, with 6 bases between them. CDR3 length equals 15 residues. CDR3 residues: CASSELGSYNSPLHF. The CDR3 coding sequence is TGTGCCAGCAGTGAACTGGGTTCCTATAATTCACCCCTCCACTTT.

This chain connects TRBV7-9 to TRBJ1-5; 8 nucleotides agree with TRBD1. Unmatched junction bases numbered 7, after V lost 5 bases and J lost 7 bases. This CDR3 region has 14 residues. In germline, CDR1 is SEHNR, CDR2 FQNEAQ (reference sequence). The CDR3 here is CASSETGVRQPQHF. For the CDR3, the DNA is TGTGCCAGCAGCGAGACAGGGGTCAGGCAGCCCCAGCATTTT.

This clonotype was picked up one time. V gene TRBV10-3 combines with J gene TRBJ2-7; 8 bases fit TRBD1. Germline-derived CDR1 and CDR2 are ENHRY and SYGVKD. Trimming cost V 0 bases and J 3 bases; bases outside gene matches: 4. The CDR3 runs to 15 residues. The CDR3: CAISESGTGFYEQYF. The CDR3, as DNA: TGTGCCATCAGTGAGTCGGGGACAGGATTCTACGAGCAGTACTTC.

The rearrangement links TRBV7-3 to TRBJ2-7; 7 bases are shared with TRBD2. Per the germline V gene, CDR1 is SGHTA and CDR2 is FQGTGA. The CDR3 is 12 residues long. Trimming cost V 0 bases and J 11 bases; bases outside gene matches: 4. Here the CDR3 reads CASSLTGGDKYF. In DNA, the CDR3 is TGTGCCAGCAGCTTAACTGGGGGGGATAAGTACTTC.

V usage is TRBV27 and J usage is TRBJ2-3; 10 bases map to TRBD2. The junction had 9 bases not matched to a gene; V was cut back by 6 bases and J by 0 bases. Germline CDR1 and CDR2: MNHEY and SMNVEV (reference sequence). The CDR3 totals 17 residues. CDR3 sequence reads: CASSRLNSGRSTDTQYF. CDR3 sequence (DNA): TGTGCCAGCAGCCGACTAAATAGCGGGAGGAGCACAGATACGCAGTATTTT.

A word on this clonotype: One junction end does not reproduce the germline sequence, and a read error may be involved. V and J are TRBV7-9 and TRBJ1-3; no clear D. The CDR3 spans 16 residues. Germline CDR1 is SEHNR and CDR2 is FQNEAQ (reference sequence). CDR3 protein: CTSNQGDTYSGNTIYF. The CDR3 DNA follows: TGTACCAGCAATCAAGGAGACACCTACTCTGGAAACACCATATATTTT.

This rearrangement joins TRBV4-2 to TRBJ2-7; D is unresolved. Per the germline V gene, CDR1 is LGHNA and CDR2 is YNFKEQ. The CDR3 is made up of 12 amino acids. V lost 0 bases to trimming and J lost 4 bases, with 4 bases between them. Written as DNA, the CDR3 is TGTGCCAGCAGCCAAGATCGATACGAGCAGTACTTC. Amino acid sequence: CASSQDRYEQYF.

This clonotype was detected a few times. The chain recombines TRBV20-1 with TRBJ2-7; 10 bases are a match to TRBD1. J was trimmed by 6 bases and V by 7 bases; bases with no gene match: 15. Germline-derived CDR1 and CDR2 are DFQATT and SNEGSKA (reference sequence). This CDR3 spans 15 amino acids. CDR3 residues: CSVPGGTGDASEQYF. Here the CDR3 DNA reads TGCAGTGTCCCCGGGGGGACAGGGGATGCCAGCGAGCAGTACTTC.

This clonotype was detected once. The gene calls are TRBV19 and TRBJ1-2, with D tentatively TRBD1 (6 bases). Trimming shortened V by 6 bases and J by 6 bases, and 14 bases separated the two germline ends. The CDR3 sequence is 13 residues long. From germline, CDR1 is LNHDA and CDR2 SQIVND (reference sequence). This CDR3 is CASRIQGTDGYTF. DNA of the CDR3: TGTGCCAGTAGGATACAGGGCACTGATGGCTACACCTTC. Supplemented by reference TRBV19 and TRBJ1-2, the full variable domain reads DGGITQSPKYLFRKEGQNVTLSCEQNLNHDAMYWYRQDPGQGLRLIYYSQIVNDFQKGDIAEGYSVSREKKESFPLTVTSAQKNPTAFYLCASRIQGTDGYTFGSGTRLTVV.

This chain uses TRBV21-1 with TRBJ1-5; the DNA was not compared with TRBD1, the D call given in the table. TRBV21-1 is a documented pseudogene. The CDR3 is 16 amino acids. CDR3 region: CASSKVQGGEYQPQHF. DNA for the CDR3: TGTGCCAGCAGCAAAGTGCAGGGCGGAGAGTATCAGCCCCAGCATTTT.

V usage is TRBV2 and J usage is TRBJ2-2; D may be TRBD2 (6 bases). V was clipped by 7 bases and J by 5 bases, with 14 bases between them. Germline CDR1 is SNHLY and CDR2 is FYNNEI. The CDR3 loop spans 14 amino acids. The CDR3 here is CASIGGDPTGELFF. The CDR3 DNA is TGTGCCAGCATTGGAGGGGACCCTACCGGGGAGCTGTTTTTT.

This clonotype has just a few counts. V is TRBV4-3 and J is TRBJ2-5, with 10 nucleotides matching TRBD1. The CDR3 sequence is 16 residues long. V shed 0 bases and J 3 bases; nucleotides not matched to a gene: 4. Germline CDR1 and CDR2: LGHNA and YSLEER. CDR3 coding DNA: TGCGCCAGCAGCCAAGACGTAGGGACAGGGGAAGAGACCCAGTACTTC. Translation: CASSQDVGTGEETQYF.

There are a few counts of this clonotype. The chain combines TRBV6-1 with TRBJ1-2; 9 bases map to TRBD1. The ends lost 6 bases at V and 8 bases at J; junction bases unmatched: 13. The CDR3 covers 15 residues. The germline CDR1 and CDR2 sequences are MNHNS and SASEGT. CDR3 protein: CASSPRQGVVGGYTF. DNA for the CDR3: TGTGCCAGCAGCCCACGACAGGGGGTCGTTGGAGGCTACACCTTC.

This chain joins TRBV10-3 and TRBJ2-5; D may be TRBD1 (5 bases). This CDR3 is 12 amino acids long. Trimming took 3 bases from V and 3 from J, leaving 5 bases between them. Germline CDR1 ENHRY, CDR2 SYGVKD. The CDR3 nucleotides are TGTGCCATCAGTGACAGGGAAGAGACCCAGTACTTC. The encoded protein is CAISDREETQYF.

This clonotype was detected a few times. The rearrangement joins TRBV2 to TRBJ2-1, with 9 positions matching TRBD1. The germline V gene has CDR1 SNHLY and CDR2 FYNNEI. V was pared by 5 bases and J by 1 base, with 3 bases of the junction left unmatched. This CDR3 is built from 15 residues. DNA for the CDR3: TGTGCCAGCAGTCCGGACAGGGGATCCTACAATGAGCAGTTCTTC. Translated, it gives CASSPDRGSYNEQFF.

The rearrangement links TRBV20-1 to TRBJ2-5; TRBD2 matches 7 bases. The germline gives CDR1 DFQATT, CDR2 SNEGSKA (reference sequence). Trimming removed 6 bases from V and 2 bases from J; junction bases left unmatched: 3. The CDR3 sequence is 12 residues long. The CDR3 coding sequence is TGCAGTGCAATACTAGCGCAAGAGACCCAGTACTTC. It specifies CSAILAQETQYF.

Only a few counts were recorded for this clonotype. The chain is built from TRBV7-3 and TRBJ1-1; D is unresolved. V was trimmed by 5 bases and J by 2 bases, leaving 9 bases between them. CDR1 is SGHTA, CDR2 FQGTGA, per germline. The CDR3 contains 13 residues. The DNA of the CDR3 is TGTGCCAGCAGCGCACGGCAAAACACTGAAGCTTTCTTT. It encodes CASSARQNTEAFF.

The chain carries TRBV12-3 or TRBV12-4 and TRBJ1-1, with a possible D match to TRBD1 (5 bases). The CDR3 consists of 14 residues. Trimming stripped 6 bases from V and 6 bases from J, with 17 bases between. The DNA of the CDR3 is TGTGCCAGCAGCCGAACCCCAGGGCTACCTGAAGCTTTCTTT. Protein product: CASSRTPGLPEAFF.

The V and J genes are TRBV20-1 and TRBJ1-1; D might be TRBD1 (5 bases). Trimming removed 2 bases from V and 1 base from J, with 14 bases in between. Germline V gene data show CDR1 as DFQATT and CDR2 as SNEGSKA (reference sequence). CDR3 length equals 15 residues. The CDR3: CSARRTGTGNTEAFF. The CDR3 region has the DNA TGCAGTGCTAGAAGGACCGGGACGGGGAACACTGAAGCTTTCTTT.